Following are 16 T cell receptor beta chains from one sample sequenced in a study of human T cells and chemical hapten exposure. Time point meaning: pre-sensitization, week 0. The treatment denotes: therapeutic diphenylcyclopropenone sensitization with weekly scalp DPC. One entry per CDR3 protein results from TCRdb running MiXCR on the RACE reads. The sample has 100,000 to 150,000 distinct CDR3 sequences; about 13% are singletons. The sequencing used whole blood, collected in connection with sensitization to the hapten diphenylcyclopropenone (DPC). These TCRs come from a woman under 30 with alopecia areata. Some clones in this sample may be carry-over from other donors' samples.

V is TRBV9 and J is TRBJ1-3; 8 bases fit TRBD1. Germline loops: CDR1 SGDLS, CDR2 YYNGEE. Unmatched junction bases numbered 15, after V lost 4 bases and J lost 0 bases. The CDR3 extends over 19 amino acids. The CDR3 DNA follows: TGTGCCAGCAGCATCCAGACAGGGGCTACCTCCCTCTCTGGAAACACCATATATTTT. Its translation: CASSIQTGATSLSGNTIYF.

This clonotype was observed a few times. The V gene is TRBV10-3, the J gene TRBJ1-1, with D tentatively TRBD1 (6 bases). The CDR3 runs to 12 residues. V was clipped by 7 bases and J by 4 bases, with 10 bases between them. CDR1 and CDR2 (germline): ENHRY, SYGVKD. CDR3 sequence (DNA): TGTGCCATCAAAGGGGGGCTCACTGAAGCTTTCTTT. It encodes CAIKGGLTEAFF.

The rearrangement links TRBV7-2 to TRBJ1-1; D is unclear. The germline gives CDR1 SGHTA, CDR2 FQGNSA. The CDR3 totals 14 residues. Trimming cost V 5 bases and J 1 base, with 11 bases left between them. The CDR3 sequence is CASSPRRANTEAFF. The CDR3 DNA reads TGTGCCAGCAGCCCCCGACGAGCGAACACTGAAGCTTTCTTT. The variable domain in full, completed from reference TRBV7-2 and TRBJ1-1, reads GAGVSQSPSNKVTEKGKDVELRCDPISGHTALYWYRQSLGQGLEFLIYFQGNSAPDKSGLPSDRFSAERTGGSVSTLTIQRTQQEDSAVYLCASSPRRANTEAFFGQGTRLTVV.

The CDR3 sequence: CARSCRTRTSTDTQYF. The DNA for the CDR3 is TGTGCCAGAAGCTGCCGGACTAGAACTAGCACAGATACGCAGTATTTT. The rearrangement joins TRBV5-3 to TRBJ2-3; TRBD2 agrees at 7 bases. TRBV5-3 falls under the ORF class, with uncertain function. V shed 3 bases, J shed 0 bases, and the junction held 7 bases outside the gene matches. This CDR3 comprises 16 residues.

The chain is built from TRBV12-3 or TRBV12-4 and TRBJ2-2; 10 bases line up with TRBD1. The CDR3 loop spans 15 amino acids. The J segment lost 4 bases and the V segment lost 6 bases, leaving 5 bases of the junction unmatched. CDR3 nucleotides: TGTGCCAGCAGACCCTGGACAGGGGGCACCGGGGAGCTGTTTTTT. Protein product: CASRPWTGGTGELFF.

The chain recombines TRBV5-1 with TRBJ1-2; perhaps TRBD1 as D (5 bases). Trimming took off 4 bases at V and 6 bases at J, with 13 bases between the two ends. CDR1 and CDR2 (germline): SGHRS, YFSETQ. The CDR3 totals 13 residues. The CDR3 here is CASSPGGEDGYTF. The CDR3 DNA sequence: TGCGCCAGCAGCCCGGGAGGGGAAGATGGCTACACCTTC.

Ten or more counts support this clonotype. The CDR3 nucleotides are TGCAGTGCTAGAGACGGGAAATCCTACAATGAGCAGTTCTTC. Translated: CSARDGKSYNEQFF. The chain links TRBV20-1 to TRBJ2-1; perhaps TRBD2 as D (5 bases). Trimming pared 0 bases from V and 1 base from J, leaving 7 bases between. CDR1 DFQATT and CDR2 SNEGSKA come from the germline V gene (reference sequence). The CDR3 has 14 residues.

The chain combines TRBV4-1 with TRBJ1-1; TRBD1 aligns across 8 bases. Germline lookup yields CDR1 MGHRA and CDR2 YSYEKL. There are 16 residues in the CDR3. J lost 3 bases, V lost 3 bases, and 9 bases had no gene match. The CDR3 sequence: CASSHFYSTGDTEAFF. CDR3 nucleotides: TGCGCCAGCAGCCACTTCTATTCGACAGGGGACACTGAAGCTTTCTTT.

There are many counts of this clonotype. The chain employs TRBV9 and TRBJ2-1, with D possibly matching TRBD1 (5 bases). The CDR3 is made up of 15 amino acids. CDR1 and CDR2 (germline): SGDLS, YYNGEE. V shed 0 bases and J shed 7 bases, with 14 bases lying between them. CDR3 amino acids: CASSVAQGFLNEQFF. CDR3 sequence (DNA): TGTGCCAGCAGCGTAGCGCAGGGCTTTTTGAATGAGCAGTTCTTC.

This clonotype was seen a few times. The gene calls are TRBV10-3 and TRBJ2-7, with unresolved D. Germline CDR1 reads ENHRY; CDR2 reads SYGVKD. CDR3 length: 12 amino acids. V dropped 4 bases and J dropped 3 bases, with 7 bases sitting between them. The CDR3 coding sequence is TGTGCCATCAGTGGGCAGATCTACGAGCAGTACTTC. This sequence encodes CAISGQIYEQYF.

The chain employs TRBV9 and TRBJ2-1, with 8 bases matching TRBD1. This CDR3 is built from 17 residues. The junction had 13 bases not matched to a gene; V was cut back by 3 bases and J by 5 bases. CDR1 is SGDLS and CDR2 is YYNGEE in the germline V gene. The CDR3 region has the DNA TGTGCCAGCAGCGCCCCTAGGGGGGAACAGGGGGACAATGAGCAGTTCTTC. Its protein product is CASSAPRGEQGDNEQFF.

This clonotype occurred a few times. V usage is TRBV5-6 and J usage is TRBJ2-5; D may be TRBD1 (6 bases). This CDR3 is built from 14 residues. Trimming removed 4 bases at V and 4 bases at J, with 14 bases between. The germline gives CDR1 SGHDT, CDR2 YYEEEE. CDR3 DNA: TGTGCCAGCAGCCACCGGGACATCGGAGAGACCCAGTACTTC. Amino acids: CASSHRDIGETQYF.

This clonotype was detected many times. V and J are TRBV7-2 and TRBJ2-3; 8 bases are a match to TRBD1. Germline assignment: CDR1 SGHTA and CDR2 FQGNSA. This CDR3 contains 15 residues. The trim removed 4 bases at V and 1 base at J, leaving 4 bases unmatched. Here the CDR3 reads CASSSRDRRTDTQYF. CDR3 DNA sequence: TGTGCCAGCAGCTCCCGGGACAGGCGCACAGATACGCAGTATTTT.

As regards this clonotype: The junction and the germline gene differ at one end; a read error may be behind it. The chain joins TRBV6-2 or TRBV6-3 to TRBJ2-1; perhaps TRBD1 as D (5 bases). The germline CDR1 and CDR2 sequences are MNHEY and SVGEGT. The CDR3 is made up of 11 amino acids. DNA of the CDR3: TGTGCCGGCAGCGCAGGGAATGAGCAGTTCTTC. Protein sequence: CAGSAGNEQFF.

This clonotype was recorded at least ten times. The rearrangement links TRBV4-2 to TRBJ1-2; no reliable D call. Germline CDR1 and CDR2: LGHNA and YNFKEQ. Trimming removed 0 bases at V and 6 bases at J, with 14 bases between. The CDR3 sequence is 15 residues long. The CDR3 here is CASSQDAAVGNGYTF. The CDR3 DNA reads TGTGCCAGCAGCCAAGACGCAGCGGTGGGCAATGGCTACACCTTC.

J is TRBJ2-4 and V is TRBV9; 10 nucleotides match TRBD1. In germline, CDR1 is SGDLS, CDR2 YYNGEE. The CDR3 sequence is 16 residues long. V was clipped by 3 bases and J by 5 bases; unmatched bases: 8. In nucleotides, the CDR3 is TGTGCCAGCAGCGCCAACATCGGGACAGGGGAAAACATTCAGTACTTC. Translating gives CASSANIGTGENIQYF.